One sample yielded the 22 T cell receptor beta chains listed below, sequenced in a study of OX40 agonist ivuxolimab in advanced cancers. Sequenced by immunoSEQ multiplex PCR; TCRdb stores in-frame clones only, minus some. The sample yields about 19,000 clones, approximately 77% seen once. Sequenced here: CD4+ or CD8+ T cells sorted from blood, sampled in a trial of the OX40 agonist ivuxolimab. Receptors were obtained from an adult with an advanced solid tumor such as melanoma, head and neck, liver or kidney cancer.

In this sample, this clone is medium-sized. This chain connects TRBV4-3 to TRBJ1-1; no clear D. The V end lost 5 bases, the J end lost 0 bases, and 7 bases lay between the germline ends. Germline CDR1 LGHNA, CDR2 YSLEER. The CDR3 consists of 13 residues. The CDR3 is CASSSTLNTEAFF. In nucleotides, the CDR3 is TGCGCCAGCAGCTCTACTCTGAACACTGAAGCTTTCTTT.

The chain combines TRBV5-4 with TRBJ2-3; 8 bases align to TRBD1. Germline values: CDR1 SGHNT, CDR2 YYREEE (reference sequence). J gave up 6 bases and V 1 base, and 7 bases lay outside the gene matches. This CDR3 has 15 amino acids. CDR3 loop: CASSLKSGGADTQYF. CDR3 bases: TGTGCCAGCAGCTTGAAGTCAGGGGGCGCGGATACGCAGTATTTT.

The chain employs TRBV7-9 and TRBJ1-3, with TRBD1 matching over 8 bases. Germline V lookup: CDR1 SEHNR, CDR2 FQNEAQ (reference sequence). Trimming took 4 bases from V and 0 from J; bases not matched to a gene: 11. The CDR3 runs to 18 residues. The CDR3 DNA follows: TGTGCCAGCAGCTCGTGGGACAGGCATCTCTCCTCTGGAAACACCATATATTTT. Translated, it gives CASSSWDRHLSSGNTIYF.

By proportion, this clone is medium-sized (0.01 to 0.1%). The chain combines TRBV7-3 with TRBJ1-2, with D perhaps TRBD1 (6 bases). Looked up from germline, CDR1 is SGHTA and CDR2 is FQGTGA. Trimming removed 5 bases at V and 6 bases at J, with 16 bases between. This CDR3 has 14 amino acids. CDR3: CASSLHQGNNGYTF. As DNA, the CDR3 is TGTGCCAGCAGCCTCCATCAGGGGAACAATGGCTACACCTTC.

This sequence joins TRBV28 and TRBJ2-7; unclear D gene. Germline V gives CDR1 MDHEN, CDR2 SYDVKM. The CDR3 is 15 amino acids. The ends were cut back, 6 bases at V and 4 bases at J, with 19 bases in the middle. CDR3 protein: CASSRPGNPVYEQYF. CDR3 coding DNA: TGTGCCAGCAGCCGCCCTGGCAATCCTGTTTACGAGCAGTACTTC. Full variable domain (missing parts from reference TRBV28 and TRBJ2-7): DVKVTQSSRYLVKRTGEKVFLECVQDMDHENMFWYRQDPGLGLRLIYFSYDVKMKEKGDIPEGYSVSREKKERFSLILESASTNQTSMYLCASSRPGNPVYEQYFGPGTRLTVT.

This clone was counted a single time. The gene calls are TRBV4-2 and TRBJ2-2; the D is unclear. This CDR3 is 15 amino acids long. V lost 0 bases to trimming and J lost 2 bases, with 7 bases between them. Germline V gene sequence: CDR1 LGHNA, CDR2 YNFKEQ. CDR3 residues: CASSQDPTNTGELFF. For the CDR3, the DNA is TGTGCCAGCAGCCAAGACCCAACCAACACCGGGGAGCTGTTTTTT.

The CDR3 region is CASSPTSGRPYNEQFF. The CDR3 coding sequence is TGTGCCAGCAGCCCCACCAGCGGGAGGCCATACAATGAGCAGTTCTTC. This sequence joins TRBV5-5 and TRBJ2-1; TRBD2 matches 9 bases. The CDR3 has 16 residues. Germline CDR1 and CDR2: SGHKS and YYEKEE (reference sequence). J lost 4 bases, V lost 4 bases, and 9 bases had no gene match.

V and J are TRBV19 and TRBJ2-7; D possibly corresponds to TRBD2 (5 bases). The CDR3 is made up of 14 amino acids. The ends were cut back, 5 bases at V and 4 bases at J, with 15 bases in the middle. Looked up from germline, CDR1 is LNHDA and CDR2 is SQIVND (reference sequence). The CDR3 here is CASSASPSGYEQYF. The CDR3 region has the DNA TGTGCCAGTAGTGCCTCGCCCTCGGGGTACGAGCAGTACTTC.

This clone was seen a few times. The V gene is TRBV6-6, the J gene TRBJ2-3, with 8 nucleotides matching TRBD1. CDR1 and CDR2 (germline): MNHNY, SVGAGI (reference sequence). Trimming took 5 bases from V and 4 from J; bases not matched to a gene: 11. This CDR3 region has 16 residues. The CDR3 coding sequence is TGTGCCAGCAGTCGATCCGGACAGGGTCTGTCAGATACGCAGTATTTT. Its protein is CASSRSGQGLSDTQYF.

The V gene is TRBV19, the J gene TRBJ1-5; D not certain. Trimming left V 1 base short and J 0 bases short, with 16 bases between. CDR3 length: 18 amino acids. Germline CDR1 and CDR2: LNHDA and SQIVND (reference sequence). CDR3 coding DNA: TGTGCCAGTAGTATAGGGGCAGGAGGTACCATTAGCAATCAGCCCCAGCATTTT. As protein: CASSIGAGGTISNQPQHF. Variable domain in full (rest from reference TRBV19 and TRBJ1-5): DGGITQSPKYLFRKEGQNVTLSCEQNLNHDAMYWYRQDPGQGLRLIYYSQIVNDFQKGDIAEGYSVSREKKESFPLTVTSAQKNPTAFYLCASSIGAGGTISNQPQHFGDGTRLSIL.

This chain's CDR3 is CASSPRGRGKIINLYNSPLHF. The CDR3 DNA is TGTGCCAGCAGCCCAAGGGGGAGGGGAAAAATTATAAACCTCTATAATTCACCCCTCCACTTT. This rearrangement joins TRBV14 to TRBJ1-6; D is perhaps TRBD1 (6 bases). Trimming shortened V by 4 bases and J by 3 bases, and 28 bases separated the two germline ends. The CDR3 is made up of 21 amino acids. From germline, CDR1 is SGHDN and CDR2 FVKESK.

The chain combines TRBV28 with TRBJ1-1; D call uncertain. The CDR3 is 12 residues long. With 4 bases removed from V and 0 bases from J, the gap between germline ends came to 3 bases. CDR1 MDHEN and CDR2 SYDVKM come from the germline V gene. The CDR3 sequence is CASSWVNTEAFF. The CDR3 region has the DNA TGTGCCAGCAGTTGGGTGAACACTGAAGCTTTCTTT.

This clone was found once. The J gene is TRBJ2-3, the V gene TRBV5-1, with TRBD2 identical over 11 bases. The CDR3 totals 15 residues. Germline V lookup: CDR1 SGHRS, CDR2 YFSETQ. The trim removed 2 bases at V and 5 bases at J, leaving 4 bases unmatched. CDR3 sequence (DNA): TGCGCCAGCAGCTTAAGTAGCGGGGGGGTAGATACGCAGTATTTT. Residues: CASSLSSGGVDTQYF.

The rearrangement joins TRBV9 to TRBJ2-5; D remains ambiguous. From germline, CDR1 is SGDLS and CDR2 YYNGEE. Trimming removed 4 bases at V and 7 bases at J, with 8 bases between. There are 11 residues in the CDR3. The CDR3 is CASSPRGTQYF. The CDR3 coding sequence is TGTGCCAGCAGCCCTCGAGGGACCCAGTACTTC.

CDR3 in DNA: TGTGCCAGACGGGGAGGGGCGGACACCGGGGAGCTGTTTTTT. Translated: CARRGGADTGELFF. V and J are TRBV7-9 and TRBJ2-2; 7 bases line up with TRBD2. Germline CDR1 is SEHNR and CDR2 is FQNEAQ (reference sequence). There are 14 residues in the CDR3. V dropped 9 bases and J dropped 3; count of bases not matched to a gene: 7.

Comments on this clone: One junction end disagrees with the germline gene, perhaps due to a read error. The J gene is TRBJ2-3, the V gene TRBV5-4; 7 bases map to TRBD1. The CDR3 contains 15 residues. The germline CDR1 and CDR2 sequences are SGHNT and YYREEE (reference sequence). The CDR3 sequence is CASSQRTGGTDTQYF. The CDR3 coding sequence is TGCGCCAGCAGCCAGAGGACAGGAGGCACAGATACGCAGTATTTT.

The gene calls are TRBV28 and TRBJ2-7; 15 nucleotides line up with TRBD2. V shed 5 bases and J 3 bases; nucleotides not matched to a gene: 5. The CDR3 consists of 16 residues. Germline CDR1 reads MDHEN; CDR2 reads SYDVKM. The CDR3 bases are TGTGCCAGCAGTCCCGGGACTAGCGGGGGGATCTACGAGCAGTACTTC. Translation gives CASSPGTSGGIYEQYF.

The chain has TRBV6-1 and TRBJ2-7; TRBD1 is a possible D gene (6 bases). This CDR3 region has 15 residues. CDR1 is MNHNS, CDR2 SASEGT, per germline. V shed 6 bases and J shed 0 bases, with 15 bases lying between them. In nucleotides, the CDR3 is TGTGCCAGCAGATACGGGACAACGAACTCCTACGAGCAGTACTTC. It specifies CASRYGTTNSYEQYF.

The chain couples TRBV27 to TRBJ2-2; no definite D call. The V and J ends lost 1 base and 1 base respectively, with 7 bases between them. The CDR3 runs 15 residues. Germline loops: CDR1 MNHEY, CDR2 SMNVEV (reference sequence). CDR3 in DNA: TGTGCCAGCAGTTTATTAGCCGGGAACACCGGGGAGCTGTTTTTT. It is translated as CASSLLAGNTGELFF.

This clone was seen a handful of times. This rearrangement joins TRBV4-1 to TRBJ2-7; the D gene is possibly TRBD1 (6 bases). The V end was cut by 4 bases, the J end by 2 bases, with 12 bases between. Germline V gives CDR1 MGHRA, CDR2 YSYEKL. The CDR3 is 14 amino acids. CDR3 nucleotides: TGCGCCAGCAGCCTACAGGGTGAGGCCTACGAGCAGTACTTC. Translated, it gives CASSLQGEAYEQYF.

V gene TRBV5-4 combines with J gene TRBJ2-1; 8 nucleotides align to TRBD2. Looked up from germline, CDR1 is SGHNT and CDR2 is YYREEE (reference sequence). CDR3 length: 16 residues. V trimming: 4 bases; J trimming: 5 bases; junction bases outside the gene matches: 11. In DNA, the CDR3 is TGTGCCAGCAGCCAAGCGGAGCGGGGGTGGAACAATGAGCAGTTCTTC. Encoded protein: CASSQAERGWNNEQFF.

V gene TRBV7-9 combines with J gene TRBJ2-3; the D is unclear. This CDR3 has 11 residues. Germline assignment: CDR1 SEHNR and CDR2 FQNEAQ (reference sequence). Trimming took off 8 bases at V and 6 bases at J, with 9 bases between the two ends. For the CDR3, the DNA is TGTGCCAGCTCCGGGTCGGATACGCAGTATTTT. This codes for CASSGSDTQYF.